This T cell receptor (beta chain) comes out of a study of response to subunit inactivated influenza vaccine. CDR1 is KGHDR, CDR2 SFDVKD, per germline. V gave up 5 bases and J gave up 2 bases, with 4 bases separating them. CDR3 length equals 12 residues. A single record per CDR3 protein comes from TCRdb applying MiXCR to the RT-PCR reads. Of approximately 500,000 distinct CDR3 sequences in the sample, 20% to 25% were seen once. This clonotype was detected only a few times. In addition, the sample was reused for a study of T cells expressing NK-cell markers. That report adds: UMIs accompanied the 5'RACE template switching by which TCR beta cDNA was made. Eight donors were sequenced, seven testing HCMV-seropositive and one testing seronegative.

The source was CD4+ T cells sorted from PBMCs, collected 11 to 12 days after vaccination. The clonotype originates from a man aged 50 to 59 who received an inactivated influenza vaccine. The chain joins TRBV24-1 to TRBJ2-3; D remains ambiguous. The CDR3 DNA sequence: TGTGCCACCAGTGGATACACAGATACGCAGTATTTT. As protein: CATSGYTDTQYF.